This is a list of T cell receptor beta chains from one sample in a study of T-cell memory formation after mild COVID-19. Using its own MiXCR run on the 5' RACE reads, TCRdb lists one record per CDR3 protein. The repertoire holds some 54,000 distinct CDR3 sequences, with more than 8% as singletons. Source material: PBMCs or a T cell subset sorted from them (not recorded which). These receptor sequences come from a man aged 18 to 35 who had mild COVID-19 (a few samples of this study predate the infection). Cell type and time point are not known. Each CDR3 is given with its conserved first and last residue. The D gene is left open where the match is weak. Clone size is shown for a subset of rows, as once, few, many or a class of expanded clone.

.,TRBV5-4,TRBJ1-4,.,CASSLSKATNEKLFF,TGTGCCAGCAGCTTGTCTAAGGCAACTAATGAAAAACTGTTTTTT
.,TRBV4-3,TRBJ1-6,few,CASSQGFRDSSYNSPLHF,TGCGCCAGCAGCCAAGGGTTCAGGGATAGCTCCTATAATTCACCCCTCCACTTT
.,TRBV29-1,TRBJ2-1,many,CSVEGPESNEQFF,TGCAGCGTTGAAGGCCCGGAAAGTAATGAGCAGTTCTTC
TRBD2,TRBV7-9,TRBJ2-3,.,CVSRASGDLDTQYF,TGTGTTTCCCGAGCTAGCGGGGATTTAGATACGCAGTATTTT
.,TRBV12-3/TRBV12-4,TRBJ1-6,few,CASSSLGYNSPLHF,TGTGCCAGCAGTTCCCTAGGGTATAATTCACCCCTCCACTTT
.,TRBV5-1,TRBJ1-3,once,CASSREPGNTIYF,TGCGCCAGCAGTCGGGAGCCTGGAAACACCATATATTTT
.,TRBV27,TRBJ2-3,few,CASSIRGPSTDTQYF,TGTGCCAGCAGTATAAGGGGTCCTAGCACAGATACGCAGTATTTT
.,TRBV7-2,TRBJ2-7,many,CASSSLTYEQYF,TGTGCCAGCAGCTCATTAACCTACGAGCAGTACTTC
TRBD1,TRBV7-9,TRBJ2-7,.,CASSWGQRAYEQYF,TGTGCCAGCAGTTGGGGACAGAGAGCCTACGAGCAGTACTTC
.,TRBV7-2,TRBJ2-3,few,CASSPSQDTQYF,TGTGCCAGCAGCCCCTCACAAGATACGCAGTATTTT
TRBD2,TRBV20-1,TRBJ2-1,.,CSAFTSGENGYYNEQFF,TGCAGTGCTTTTACTAGCGGGGAAAATGGATACTACAATGAGCAGTTCTTC
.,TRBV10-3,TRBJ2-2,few,CAIEERTGSGELFF,TGTGCCATAGAAGAGAGAACAGGGTCCGGGGAGCTGTTTTTT
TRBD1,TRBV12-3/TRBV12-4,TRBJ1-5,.,CASSQSGGNIRPQHF,TGTGCCAGCAGCCAGTCAGGGGGCAATATCCGGCCCCAGCATTTT
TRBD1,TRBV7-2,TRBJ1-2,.,CASSPDRAYGYTF,TGTGCCAGCAGCCCTGACAGGGCCTATGGCTACACCTTC